The rows below give T cell receptor beta chains drawn from one sample of a study of blood T cell repertoires in COVID-19. Only in-frame clones appear in the TCRdb table, and some are missing; sequencing was by immunoSEQ multiplex PCR. This repertoire shows about 59,000 clones, 70% to 80% found once; its top ten account for more than 9.5%. Sequencing was done on a sample of peripheral blood. The receptors were gathered from a human donor in a cohort sampled during active COVID-19. The CDR3 runs from the conserved cysteine through the conserved F or W. The D gene is left open where the match is weak. Clone size is given for some rows only: seen once, a few or many times, or a class if the clone is expanded.

j_call d_call v_call clone_size cdr3_nt cdr3_aa
TRBJ2-7 TRBD2 TRBV25-1 NA TGTGCCAGCAGTAAATCGGGAGGGCCCTACGAGCAGTACTTC CASSKSGGPYEQYF
TRBJ2-1 TRBD2 TRBV30 once TGTGCCTGGAGTTCCCCGGGACTAGCAATATATGAGCAGTTCTTC CAWSSPGLAIYEQFF
TRBJ1-4 NA TRBV3-1/TRBV3-2 NA TGTGCCAGCAGCCAAGTGGGCGAAAAACTGTTTTTT CASSQVGEKLFF
TRBJ2-7 NA TRBV28 NA TGTGCCAGCAGTTTATTAACTTGGTCAGGGGCCCCTCGTGAGCAGTACTTC CASSLLTWSGAPREQYF
TRBJ1-5 NA TRBV6-1 few TGTGCCAGCAGTGAAATTGACACAGCTCCTCTGGACAATCAGCCCCAGCATTTT CASSEIDTAPLDNQPQHF
TRBJ1-3 NA TRBV18 few TGTGCCAGCTCAAATAGATCTGGAAACACCATATATTTT CASSNRSGNTIYF
TRBJ1-5 NA TRBV19 NA TGTGCCAGTAGTCAAACTAGGGATCAGCCCCAGCATTTT CASSQTRDQPQHF
TRBJ1-5 TRBD1 TRBV28 NA TGTGCCAGCAGTTTCGGACAGGGGTTTAGGCAGCCCCAGCATTTT CASSFGQGFRQPQHF
TRBJ2-7 TRBD2 TRBV7-2 NA TGTGCCAGCAGCGATTCTAGCGGGAGCAAGTACGAGCAGTACTTC CASSDSSGSKYEQYF
TRBJ1-1 NA TRBV18 few TGTGCCAGCTCACCAGTCAGTCGGAACACTGAAGCTTTCTTT CASSPVSRNTEAFF
TRBJ1-5 TRBD1 TRBV24-1 once TGTGCCACCAGTGCCCAGGGGGATCAGCCCCAGCATTTT CATSAQGDQPQHF
TRBJ1-2 TRBD1 TRBV6-2/TRBV6-3 once TGTGCCAGCAGTTACAGGGGCCGAGGGGGCGACTATGGCTACACCTTC CASSYRGRGGDYGYTF
TRBJ2-3 NA TRBV10-2 NA TGCGCCACTGGGGCCTATGAAGATACGCAGTATTTT CATGAYEDTQYF
TRBJ2-7 TRBD1 TRBV18 NA TGTGCCAGCTCACCAGGGGCGGGCCGGGACAGCCTTTACTTC CASSPGAGRDSLYF
TRBJ1-2 TRBD1 TRBV29-1 NA TGCGCATTCATCGGGGACAGGGGGCCAGGTGGCTACACCTTC CAFIGDRGPGGYTF